This T cell receptor (beta chain) came from a study of CD8+ T cells in alopecia areata. Turning to the study itself: Tofacitinib ran for 6 to 18 months before 6 months off drug.

Whole-study findings and limits: Scalp specimens additionally yield sequences from normal skin's resident alphabeta T cells.

Germline lookup yields CDR1 MNHEY and CDR2 SMNVEV (reference sequence). The CDR3 has 15 residues. V trimming: 6 bases; J trimming: 6 bases; junction bases outside the gene matches: 8. Treatment here: oral pan-JAK inhibitor, 5-10 mg twice daily. RNA was isolated and reverse transcribed to cDNA, the sequencing template. The repertoire was sequenced with immunoSEQ multiplex PCR; TCRdb's copy has only in-frame clones and lacks some. The sample contains some 170,000 clones, roughly 58% of which appear only once. This clone has a single count. The target antigen is unknown. The TCR originated in a human donor with alopecia areata. The specimen was CD4+ T cells sorted from blood, collected between weeks 55 and 70, from a patient treated with tofacitinib. The chain is built from TRBV27 and TRBJ2-2, with 9 nucleotides matching TRBD1. The CDR3 here is CASRDGGQGSGELFF. For the CDR3, the DNA is TGTGCCAGCAGAGACGGGGGACAGGGATCCGGGGAGCTGTTTTTT.